Below are 9 T cell receptor beta chains sequenced from a single sample in a study of T-cell memory formation after mild COVID-19. TCRdb ran MiXCR on the 5' RACE reads and lists one entry per CDR3 protein. The sample lists fewer than 200,000 distinct CDR3 sequences, under 15% occurring once. The material sequenced was PBMCs or a T cell subset sorted from them (not recorded which). These receptors all come from a man between 18 and 35 years old who had mild COVID-19 (a few samples of this study predate the infection). Cell type and time point are not known.

This chain connects TRBV27 to TRBJ1-5; 9 bases agree with TRBD1. J was trimmed by 5 bases and V by 6 bases; bases with no gene match: 5. Germline loops: CDR1 MNHEY, CDR2 SMNVEV (reference sequence). This CDR3 has 14 amino acids. CDR3 protein: CASRPQGAYQPQHF. DNA for the CDR3: TGTGCCAGCAGACCACAGGGGGCATATCAGCCCCAGCATTTT.

This chain uses TRBV4-2 with TRBJ1-2; D call uncertain. The V end lost 5 bases, the J end lost 4 bases, and 14 bases lay between the germline ends. The V gene's germline CDR1 is LGHNA and CDR2 YNFKEQ. The CDR3 covers 14 residues. Here the CDR3 DNA reads TGTGCCAGCAGCGGAAACAGAGAGATCTATGGCTACACCTTC. As protein: CASSGNREIYGYTF.

Only a few counts were recorded for this clonotype. The rearrangement uses TRBV25-1 and TRBJ2-1; D is ambiguous. The CDR3 covers 11 residues. CDR1 is MGHDK and CDR2 is SYGVNS in the germline V gene. Trimming took 5 bases from V and 10 from J, leaving 9 bases between them. The CDR3, as DNA: TGTGCCAGCAGTCCGCTGAGCGAGCAGTTCTTC. Its protein product is CASSPLSEQFF.

This chain connects TRBV10-3 to TRBJ2-3; D perhaps matches TRBD1 (5 bases). This CDR3 has 15 residues. Germline V lookup: CDR1 ENHRY, CDR2 SYGVKD. V was cut by 8 bases and J by 0 bases, with 15 bases left in between. The CDR3 loop is CAIQLQGTSTDTQYF. The CDR3 nucleotides read TGTGCCATCCAACTGCAGGGTACTAGCACAGATACGCAGTATTTT.

This clonotype was seen a handful of times. The genes are TRBV20-1 and TRBJ2-7; tentatively, D is TRBD2 (7 bases). V lost 4 bases and J lost 3, with 16 bases in between. There are 14 residues in the CDR3. Germline V gene sequence: CDR1 DFQATT, CDR2 SNEGSKA (reference sequence). The CDR3 DNA follows: TGCAGTGCTAAAGAAGGGGGGGCCATCTACGAGCAGTACTTC. This sequence encodes CSAKEGGAIYEQYF.

The chain has TRBV7-9 and TRBJ2-3; 7 bases are shared with TRBD2. Looked up from germline, CDR1 is SEHNR and CDR2 is FQNEAQ (reference sequence). CDR3 length equals 14 residues. V shed 5 bases and J 2 bases; nucleotides not matched to a gene: 4. Here the CDR3 reads CASSTLAATDTQYF. CDR3 coding DNA: TGTGCCAGCAGCACCCTAGCGGCCACAGATACGCAGTATTTT.

In regard to this clonotype: A much larger clone is a single base away; this may be a read error. The rearrangement uses TRBV7-2 and TRBJ2-1; 11 bases are a match to TRBD2. Matching the DNA end better, TRBJ2-7 makes the J call doubtful. The germline V gene encodes CDR1 SGHTA and CDR2 FQGNSA. This CDR3 region has 15 residues. The CDR3 nucleotides read TGTGCCAGCAGCTTGGGGACTAGCGGCTACAATGAGCAGTACTTC. This translates into CASSLGTSGYNEQYF.

This clonotype has at least ten counts. The genes are TRBV7-2 and TRBJ2-3; D call uncertain. This CDR3 comprises 15 residues. V was trimmed by 2 bases and J by 6 bases, leaving 15 bases between them. CDR1 is SGHTA and CDR2 is FQGNSA in the germline V gene. CDR3 coding DNA: TGTGCCAGCAGCTTATTAGGCAGGCTGGATGATACGCAGTATTTT. As protein: CASSLLGRLDDTQYF.

In this sample, this clonotype turned up many times. The chain recombines TRBV7-2 with TRBJ1-5; D ambiguous. V was shortened by 5 bases and J by 7 bases, with 21 bases between the two germline ends. Looked up from germline, CDR1 is SGHTA and CDR2 is FQGNSA. The CDR3 is 16 amino acids. The CDR3 DNA follows: TGTGCCAGCAGCCTGGTAGCCGGGCCCGCGGGGCAGCCCCAGCATTTT. Translation: CASSLVAGPAGQPQHF.